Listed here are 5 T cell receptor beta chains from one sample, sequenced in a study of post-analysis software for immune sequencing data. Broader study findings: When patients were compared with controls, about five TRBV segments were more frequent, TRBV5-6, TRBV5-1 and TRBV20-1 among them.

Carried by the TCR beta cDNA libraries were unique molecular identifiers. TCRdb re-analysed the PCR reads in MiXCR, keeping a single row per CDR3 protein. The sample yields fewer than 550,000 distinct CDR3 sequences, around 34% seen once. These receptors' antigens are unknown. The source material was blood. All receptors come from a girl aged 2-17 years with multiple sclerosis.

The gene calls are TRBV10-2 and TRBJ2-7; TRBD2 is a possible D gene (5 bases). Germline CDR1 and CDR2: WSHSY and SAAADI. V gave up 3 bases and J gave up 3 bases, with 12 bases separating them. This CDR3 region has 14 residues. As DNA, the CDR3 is TGCGCCAGCAGTGACGCGGGCAGCGTCTACGAGCAGTACTTC. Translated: CASSDAGSVYEQYF.

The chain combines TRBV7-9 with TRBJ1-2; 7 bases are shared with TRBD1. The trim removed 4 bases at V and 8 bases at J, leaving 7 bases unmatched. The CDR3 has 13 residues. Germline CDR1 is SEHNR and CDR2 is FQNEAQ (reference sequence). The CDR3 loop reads CASSSKTGPGYTF. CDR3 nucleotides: TGTGCCAGCAGCTCAAAGACAGGGCCCGGCTACACCTTC.

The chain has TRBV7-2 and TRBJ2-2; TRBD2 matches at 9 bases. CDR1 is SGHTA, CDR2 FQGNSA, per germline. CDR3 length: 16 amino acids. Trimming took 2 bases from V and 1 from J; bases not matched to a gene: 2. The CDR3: CASSLLSGGNTGELFF. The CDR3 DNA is TGTGCCAGCAGCTTACTTAGCGGGGGGAACACCGGGGAGCTGTTTTTT.

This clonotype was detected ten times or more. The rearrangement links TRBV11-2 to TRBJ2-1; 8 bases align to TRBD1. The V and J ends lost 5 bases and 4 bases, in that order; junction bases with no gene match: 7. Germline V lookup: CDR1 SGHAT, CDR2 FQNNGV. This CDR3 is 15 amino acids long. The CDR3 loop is CASSPGQGPYNEQFF. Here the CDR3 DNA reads TGTGCCAGCAGCCCCGGACAGGGACCTTACAATGAGCAGTTCTTC. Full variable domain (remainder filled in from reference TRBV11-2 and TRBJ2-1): EAGVAQSPRYKIIEKRQSVAFWCNPISGHATLYWYQQILGQGPKLLIQFQNNGVVDDSQLPKDRFSAERLKGVDSTLKIQPAKLEDSAVYLCASSPGQGPYNEQFFGPGTRLTVL.

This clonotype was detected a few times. DNA of the CDR3: TGCAGCGCCTTTGTACCGGGGGGGGTGAGGGACGAGCAGTACTTC. It yields the protein CSAFVPGGVRDEQYF. This chain links TRBV29-1 with TRBJ2-7, with 8 bases that match TRBD2. The ends lost 7 bases at V and 5 bases at J; junction bases unmatched: 16. The CDR3 has 15 amino acids. The V gene's germline CDR1 is SQVTM and CDR2 ANQGSEA.